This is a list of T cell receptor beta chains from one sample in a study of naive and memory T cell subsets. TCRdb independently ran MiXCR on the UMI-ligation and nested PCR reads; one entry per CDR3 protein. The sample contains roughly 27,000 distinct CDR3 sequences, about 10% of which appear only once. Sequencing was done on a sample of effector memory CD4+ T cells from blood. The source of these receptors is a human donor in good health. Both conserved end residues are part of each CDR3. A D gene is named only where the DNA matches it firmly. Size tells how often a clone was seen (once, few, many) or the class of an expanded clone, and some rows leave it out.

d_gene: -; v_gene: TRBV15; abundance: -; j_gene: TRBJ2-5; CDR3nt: TGTGCCACCAGATGGCCGGCCCAAGAGACCCAGTACTTC; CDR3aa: CATRWPAQETQYF
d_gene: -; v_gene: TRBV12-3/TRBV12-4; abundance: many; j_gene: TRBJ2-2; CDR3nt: TGTGCCAGCAGTTTTCTGGGTAGGACCGGGGAGCTGTTTTTT; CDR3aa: CASSFLGRTGELFF
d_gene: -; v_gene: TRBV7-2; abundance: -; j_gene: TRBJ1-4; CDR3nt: TGTGCCAGCACCCCAGCGCACAGGCCGAATGAAAAACTGTTTTTT; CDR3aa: CASTPAHRPNEKLFF
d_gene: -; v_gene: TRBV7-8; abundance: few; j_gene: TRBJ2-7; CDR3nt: TGTGCCAGCAGCTTAGCACCCCGAATCTACGAGCAGTACTTC; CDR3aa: CASSLAPRIYEQYF
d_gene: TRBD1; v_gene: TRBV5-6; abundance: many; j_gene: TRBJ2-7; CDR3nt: TGTGCCAGCAGCCGCAACCCCGGGACAGGGATCTACGAGCAGTACTTC; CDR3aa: CASSRNPGTGIYEQYF
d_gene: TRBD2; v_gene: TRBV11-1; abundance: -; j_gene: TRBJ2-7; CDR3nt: TGTGCCAGCAGCTTAGCGCTACCGGCGGGGGGGACCTACGAGCAGTACTTC; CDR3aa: CASSLALPAGGTYEQYF
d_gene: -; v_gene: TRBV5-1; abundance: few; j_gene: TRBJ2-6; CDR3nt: TGCGCCAGCAGCTTTACTGGATCTGGGGCCAACGTCCTGACTTTC; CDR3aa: CASSFTGSGANVLTF
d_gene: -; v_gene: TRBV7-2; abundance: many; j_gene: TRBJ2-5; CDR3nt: TGTGCCAGCAGCCTGACTAGTTTGGAGACCCAGTACTTC; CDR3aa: CASSLTSLETQYF
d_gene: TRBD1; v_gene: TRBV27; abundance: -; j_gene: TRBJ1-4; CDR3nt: TGTGCCAGCAGAAGTGGACAGGGGGTCGGTAATGAAAAACTGTTTTTT; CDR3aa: CASRSGQGVGNEKLFF
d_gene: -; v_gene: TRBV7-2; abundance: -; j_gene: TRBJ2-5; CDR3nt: TGTGCCAGCAGCTTACAGCAAGAGACCCAGTACTTC; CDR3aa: CASSLQQETQYF
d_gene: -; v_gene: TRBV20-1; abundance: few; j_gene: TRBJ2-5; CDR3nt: TGCAGTGCTACCATCGGTGGTGGGGAGACCCAGTACTTC; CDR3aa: CSATIGGGETQYF
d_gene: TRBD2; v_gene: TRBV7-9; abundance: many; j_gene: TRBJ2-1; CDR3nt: TGTGCCAGCAGCTTAAAAAAGAGCGGGGGTGTCGATGAGCAGTTCTTC; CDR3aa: CASSLKKSGGVDEQFF
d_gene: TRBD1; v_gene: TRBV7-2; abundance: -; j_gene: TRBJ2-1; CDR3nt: TGTGCCAGCAGCCTCAAATCGAGGGCCGGGACAGGATACAATGAGCAGTTCTTC; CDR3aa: CASSLKSRAGTGYNEQFF
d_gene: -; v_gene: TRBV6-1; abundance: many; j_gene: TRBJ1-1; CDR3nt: TGTGCCAGCAGTGAAGCAACGCAAATGAACACTGAAGCTTTCTTT; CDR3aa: CASSEATQMNTEAFF
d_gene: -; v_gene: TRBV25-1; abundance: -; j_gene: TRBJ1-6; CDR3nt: TGTGCCAGTGGCCACAGCTCCTATAATTCACCCCTCCACTTT; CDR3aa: CASGHSSYNSPLHF
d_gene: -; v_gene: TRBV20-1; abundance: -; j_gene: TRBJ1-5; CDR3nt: TGCAGTGCTAGAGCTGGGGCAGGGTACAATCAGCCCCAGCATTTT; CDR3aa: CSARAGAGYNQPQHF
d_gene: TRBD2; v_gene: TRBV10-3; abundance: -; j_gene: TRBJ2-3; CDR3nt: TGTGCCATCCGAGGCGCGGGGGACTCCCTTCCTACGCAGTATTTT; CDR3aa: CAIRGAGDSLPTQYF
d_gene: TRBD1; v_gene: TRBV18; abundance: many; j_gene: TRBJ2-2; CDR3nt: TGTGCCAGCTCACCTCCGACAGGGTACACCGGGGAGCTGTTTTTT; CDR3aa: CASSPPTGYTGELFF
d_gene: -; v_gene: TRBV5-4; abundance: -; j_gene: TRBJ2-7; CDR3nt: TGTGCCAGCAGCTTGGTAGACCGAGCCTACGAGCAGTACTTC; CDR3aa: CASSLVDRAYEQYF
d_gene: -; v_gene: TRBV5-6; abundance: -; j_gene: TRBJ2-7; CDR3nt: TGTGCCAGCAGCTTGGGTTGGGGTCCTTCCTACGAGCAGTACTTC; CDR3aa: CASSLGWGPSYEQYF
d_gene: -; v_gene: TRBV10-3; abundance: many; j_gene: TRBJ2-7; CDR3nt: TGTGCCATCAATGACCCCTCGAGAGCCCAAAGCGAGCAGTACTTC; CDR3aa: CAINDPSRAQSEQYF
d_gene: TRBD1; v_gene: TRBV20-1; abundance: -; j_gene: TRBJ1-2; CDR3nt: TGCAGTGCTAGGGGGACAGGGAAGAGTTATGGCTACACCTTC; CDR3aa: CSARGTGKSYGYTF
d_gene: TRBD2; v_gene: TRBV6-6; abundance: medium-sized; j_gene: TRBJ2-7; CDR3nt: TGTGCCAGCAGAAGCGGGACCCTCTACGAGCAGTACTTC; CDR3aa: CASRSGTLYEQYF
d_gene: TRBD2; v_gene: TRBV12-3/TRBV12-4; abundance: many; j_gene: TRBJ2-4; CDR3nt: TGTGCCAGCAGTTTCGGGGCTAGCGGGCTACAGTACTTC; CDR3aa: CASSFGASGLQYF
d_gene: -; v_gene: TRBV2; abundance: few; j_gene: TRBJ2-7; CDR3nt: TGTGCCAGCAGATCTTTGTACGAGCAGTACTTC; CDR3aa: CASRSLYEQYF
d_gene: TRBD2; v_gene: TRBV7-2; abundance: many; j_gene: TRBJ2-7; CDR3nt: TGTGCCAGCAGCCCCGTAGCGGGTAACTACGAGCAGTACTTC; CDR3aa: CASSPVAGNYEQYF
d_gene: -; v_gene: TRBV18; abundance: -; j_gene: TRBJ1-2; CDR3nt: TGTGCCAGCTCACCGTTCCGAGCCAGAAACAGTAGGGACGACTATGGCTACACCTTC; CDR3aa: CASSPFRARNSRDDYGYTF
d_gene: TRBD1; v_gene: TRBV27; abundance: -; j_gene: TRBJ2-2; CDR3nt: TGTGCCACCAAGGGACAGCCCATGAACACCGGGGAGCTGTTTTTT; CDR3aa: CATKGQPMNTGELFF
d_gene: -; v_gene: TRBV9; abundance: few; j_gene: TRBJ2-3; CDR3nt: TGTGCCAGCAGCGTAGGTCCAGTGGGGCCAGATACGCAGTATTTT; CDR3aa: CASSVGPVGPDTQYF
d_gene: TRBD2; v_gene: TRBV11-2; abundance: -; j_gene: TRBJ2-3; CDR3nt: TGTGCCAGCAGGTGGCGGGGGGGGGACACAGATACGCAGTATTTT; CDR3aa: CASRWRGGDTDTQYF
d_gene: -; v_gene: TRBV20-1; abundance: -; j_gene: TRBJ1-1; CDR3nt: TGCAGTTGCCCAGACAGGTCAAACACTGAAGCTTTCTTT; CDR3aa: CSCPDRSNTEAFF
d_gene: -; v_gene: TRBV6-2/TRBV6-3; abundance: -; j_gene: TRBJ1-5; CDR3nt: TGTGCCAGCAGTTACGGAGTCCGACCCCTCTATAGCAATCAGCCCCAGCATTTT; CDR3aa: CASSYGVRPLYSNQPQHF
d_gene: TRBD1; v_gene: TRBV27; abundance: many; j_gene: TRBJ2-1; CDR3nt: TGTGCCAGCAGTCCAACCCGACAGGGCTACAATGAGCAGTTCTTC; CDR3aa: CASSPTRQGYNEQFF
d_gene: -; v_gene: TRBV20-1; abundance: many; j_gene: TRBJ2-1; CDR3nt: TGCAGTGCTAGAGAAGGAGGCCCCCCGGATAATGAGCAGTTCTTC; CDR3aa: CSAREGGPPDNEQFF
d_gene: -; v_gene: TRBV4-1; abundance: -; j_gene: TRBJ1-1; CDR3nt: TGCGCCAGCAGCCAAGTAGGAGGGGCTCAAGCCCAAGGGCGAGCTTTCTTT; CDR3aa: CASSQVGGAQAQGRAFF
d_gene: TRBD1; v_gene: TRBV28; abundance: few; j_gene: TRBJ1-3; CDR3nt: TGTGCCAGCAGTGCCTACACAGGGGGCGCTGGAAACACCATATATTTT; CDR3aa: CASSAYTGGAGNTIYF
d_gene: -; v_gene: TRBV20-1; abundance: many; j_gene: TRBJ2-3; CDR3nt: TGCAGTGCTAGAGCCGGGGCGCGAAACACAGATACGCAGTATTTT; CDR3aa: CSARAGARNTDTQYF
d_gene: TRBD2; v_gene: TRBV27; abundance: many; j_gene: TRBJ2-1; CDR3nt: TGTGCCAGCAGTACTGGACTAGACTTCAATGAGCAGTTCTTC; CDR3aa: CASSTGLDFNEQFF
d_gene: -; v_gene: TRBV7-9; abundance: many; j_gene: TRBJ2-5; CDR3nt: TGTGCCAGCAGCTTATCAGGGAACCAAGAGACCCAGTACTTC; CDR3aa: CASSLSGNQETQYF
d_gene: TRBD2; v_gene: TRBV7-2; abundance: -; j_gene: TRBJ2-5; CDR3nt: TGTGCCAGCAGCCGGGAGGGGGGGTATGCGACCCAGTACTTC; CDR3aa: CASSREGGYATQYF
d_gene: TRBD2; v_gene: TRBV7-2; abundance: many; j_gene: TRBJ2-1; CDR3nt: TGTGCCAGCAGTTCCAGCGGGGTCGCCTACAATGAGCAGTTCTTC; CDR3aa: CASSSSGVAYNEQFF
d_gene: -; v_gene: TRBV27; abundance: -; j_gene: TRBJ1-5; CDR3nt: TGTGCCAGCAGGGGCCGGGGTAGCAATCAGCCCCAGCATTTT; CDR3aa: CASRGRGSNQPQHF
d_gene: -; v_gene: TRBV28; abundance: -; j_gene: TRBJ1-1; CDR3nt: TGTGCCAGCAGTCAAATCCGGACCTATGGGCCTGAAGCTTTCTTT; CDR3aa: CASSQIRTYGPEAFF
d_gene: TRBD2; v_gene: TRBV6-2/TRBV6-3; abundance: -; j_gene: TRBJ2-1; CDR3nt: TGTGCCAGCACCCGGATTAGCGGGGTATCCTACAATGAGCAGTTCTTC; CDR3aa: CASTRISGVSYNEQFF
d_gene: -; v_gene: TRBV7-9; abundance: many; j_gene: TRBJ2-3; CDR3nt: TGTGCCACCGTTAGTTTGGGTTCCACAGATACGCAGTATTTT; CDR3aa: CATVSLGSTDTQYF
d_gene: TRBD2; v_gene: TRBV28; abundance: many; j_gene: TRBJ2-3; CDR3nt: TGTGCCTCTCAAATCTGGGGTAGCGGGGTGGGGACAGATACGCAGTATTTT; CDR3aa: CASQIWGSGVGTDTQYF
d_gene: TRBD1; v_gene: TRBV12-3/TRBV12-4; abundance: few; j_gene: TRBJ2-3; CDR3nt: TGTGCCAGCAGCCGCCGACAGGGGGTGACAGATACGCAGTATTTT; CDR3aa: CASSRRQGVTDTQYF
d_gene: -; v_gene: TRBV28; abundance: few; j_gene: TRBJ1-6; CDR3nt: TGTGCCAGCAGAGTCAGAGAGGGGGGCTCACCCCTCCACTTT; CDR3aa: CASRVREGGSPLHF
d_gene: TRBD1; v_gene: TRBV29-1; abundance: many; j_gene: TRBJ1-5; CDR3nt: TGCAGCGTTGTTCAAGGGGGGACAGGAAGCAATCAGCCCCAGCATTTT; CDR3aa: CSVVQGGTGSNQPQHF
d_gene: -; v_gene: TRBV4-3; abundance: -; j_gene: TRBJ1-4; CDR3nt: TGCGCCAGCAGCCAAGATCAGCTGGGGGGCGAAGGGAATGAAAAACTGTTTTTT; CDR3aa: CASSQDQLGGEGNEKLFF
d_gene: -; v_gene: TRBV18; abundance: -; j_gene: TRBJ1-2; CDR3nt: TGTGCCAGCTCCCCTGACGTGGGGACTTCTAACTATGGCTACACCTTC; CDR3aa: CASSPDVGTSNYGYTF